This T cell receptor (beta chain) is drawn from a study of cytomegalovirus exposure and HLA in healthy donors. Study at large: An analysis done earlier identified around 100 million unique TCR beta sequences from 190 million or so T cells. Study-level points and caveats: A later analysis linked 16,951 TCR beta sequences to HLA alleles at 0.05 false discovery rate. There were some public TCRs occurring in many donors, but most TCR sequences were rare. Because they were indistinguishable, some V segments, including TRBV6-2 and TRBV6-3, were excluded.

The germline gives CDR1 MNHEY, CDR2 SMNVEV (reference sequence). This CDR3 contains 15 residues. Trimming removed 2 bases from V and 3 bases from J, with 14 bases in between. The PCR had 60 Vbeta and 13 Jbeta primers. Generated by immunoSEQ multiplex PCR, the TCRdb table keeps only in-frame clones and is missing some. The table includes about 150,000 clones, roughly 77% detected once. As for this clone: What it recognizes is unknown.

This receptor was obtained from a man aged 30 to 45 in good health and CMV-seropositive. Sequenced: PBMCs. The V call is TRBV27, the J call TRBJ2-7, with unresolved D. This CDR3 is CASSLVAVNNYEQYF. CDR3 coding DNA: TGTGCCAGCAGTTTAGTGGCAGTGAATAACTACGAGCAGTACTTC.